These T cell receptor beta chains were read from a single sample in a study of metastatic and nonmetastatic thyroid tumors. TCRdb re-called clones from the PCR reads using MiXCR. This repertoire shows 20,000 to 25,000 clones, nearly 25% found once; its top ten account for 6.4%. The source material was tumor tissue. The receptors shown here come from a female donor with papillary thyroid cancer or a benign thyroid nodule (not recorded which). Some clones in this sample may be carry-over from other donors' samples. CDR3s include the opening cysteine and the closing phenylalanine or tryptophan. The order of the fields is J gene, V gene, clone size, CDR3 protein. Some rows mark clone size as missing; the rest say once, few, many or name a class of expanded clone.

TRBJ2-7	TRBV4-1	.	CASMPRREVSCEQYF
TRBJ2-3	TRBV12-3/TRBV12-4	.	CASSFSNRPSTDTQYF
TRBJ2-7	TRBV6-2/TRBV6-3	few	CATSSRRRGRHEQYF
TRBJ1-5	TRBV5-1	many	CASSFGGNSNQPQHF
TRBJ1-2	TRBV18	many	CASSPSGPNYGGYTF
TRBJ1-2	TRBV5-1	medium-sized	CASSLDRGRYGYTF
TRBJ2-7	TRBV4-1	.	CASSQGVAAYEQYF
TRBJ1-3	TRBV6-5	.	CASRYSSGNTIYF
TRBJ2-5	TRBV9	few	CASSVGPPGETQYF
TRBJ2-5	TRBV28	many	CASSFVETQYF
TRBJ1-5	TRBV6-1	many	CASSELQTGNQPQHF